The clone carrying this T cell receptor beta chain was seen more than once but under ten times. The antigen is undetermined. Amplified TCR beta CDR3 regions derived from RNA transcripts. The primer set for the first-round RT-PCR of the TCR CDR3 was HTBI. TCRdb passed the multiplex PCR reads through MiXCR, listing each CDR3 protein once. The repertoire holds about 350,000 distinct CDR3 sequences, with about 15% as singletons. The diagnostic basis comprised clinical symptoms, serum thyroxine and TRAb, thyroid ultrasound and orbital computed tomography. This specimen comes from a study of T cells in Graves' hyperthyroidism and ophthalmopathy. Points from the study as a whole: The model anticipated ophthalmopathy a median around six months pre-onset.

Per the germline V gene, CDR1 is SGDLS and CDR2 is YYNGEE. This CDR3 is 16 amino acids long. The V end was cut by 4 bases, the J end by 4 bases, with 18 bases between. The sample taken for sequencing was blood. The chain recombines TRBV9 with TRBJ1-3, with unresolved D. This clonotype was obtained from a woman aged 30 to 39 with Graves' hyperthyroidism. The CDR3 sequence: CASSRAVPVSGNTIYF. CDR3 sequence (DNA): TGTGCCAGCAGCCGCGCCGTCCCGGTTTCAGGAAACACCATATATTTT.